The rows below give T cell receptor beta chains drawn from one sample of a study of chemoradiotherapy in HPV16-positive cancers. Here immunoSEQ multiplex PCR was the method, and the copy in TCRdb shows in-frame clones only, minus some. The table lists 1,500 to 2,000 clones, approximately 94% of them singletons. The sequencing here drew on tumor tissue, taken from a patient who underwent chemoradiotherapy. Receptors were obtained from a human donor with HPV-associated anogenital cancer. CDR3s include the opening cysteine and the closing phenylalanine or tryptophan. D genes are given only for firm matches. Part of the rows lack a size; the others show once, few, many or a class for expanded clones.

v_call,j_call,d_call,clone_size,cdr3_nt,cdr3_aa
TRBV7-9,TRBJ2-5,.,few,TGTGCCAGCAGCTCGGACAGCAAAGAGACCCAGTACTTC,CASSSDSKETQYF
TRBV2,TRBJ2-3,TRBD2,.,TGTGCCAGCAGTGAGGGACTAGCGGGAAGGGATACGCAGTATTTT,CASSEGLAGRDTQYF
TRBV5-1,TRBJ1-2,.,.,TGCGCCAGCAGCTTCGGGGGACCTGCTGGCTACACCTTC,CASSFGGPAGYTF
TRBV7-2,TRBJ2-4,TRBD1,.,TGTGCCAGCAGCTTAGCTACTGGGACAGGCTTATTAATTCAGTACTTC,CASSLATGTGLLIQYF
TRBV6-4,TRBJ2-1,.,.,TGTGCCAGCAGTGACTCAGCGGGCTCCTACAATGAGCAGTTCTTC,CASSDSAGSYNEQFF
TRBV14,TRBJ1-2,.,.,TGTGCCAGCAGCCAAGTATCAGAGGGCTACACCTTC,CASSQVSEGYTF
TRBV30,TRBJ1-3,.,.,TGTGCCTGGACGTCAGGGGAATTTGGAAACACCATATATTTT,CAWTSGEFGNTIYF
TRBV11-1,TRBJ1-2,.,.,TGTGCCAGCAGCCCGATGGCCCGGGTCCGTGCTGACTATGGCTACACCTTC,CASSPMARVRADYGYTF
TRBV2,TRBJ1-2,.,.,TGTGCCAGCAGTGAATGGCAGGGCGGCTACACCTTC,CASSEWQGGYTF
TRBV2,TRBJ2-7,TRBD2,.,TGTGCCAGCAGTAGCGGGAGCTTATCCTACGAGCAGTACTTC,CASSSGSLSYEQYF
TRBV18,TRBJ2-2,.,.,TGTGCCAGCTCACCCCTGGGGGCGGCGAACACCGGGGAGCTGTTTTTT,CASSPLGAANTGELFF
TRBV6-1,TRBJ2-3,.,.,TGTGCCAGCGCTTACCAGTCAGGCACAGATACGCAGTATTTT,CASAYQSGTDTQYF